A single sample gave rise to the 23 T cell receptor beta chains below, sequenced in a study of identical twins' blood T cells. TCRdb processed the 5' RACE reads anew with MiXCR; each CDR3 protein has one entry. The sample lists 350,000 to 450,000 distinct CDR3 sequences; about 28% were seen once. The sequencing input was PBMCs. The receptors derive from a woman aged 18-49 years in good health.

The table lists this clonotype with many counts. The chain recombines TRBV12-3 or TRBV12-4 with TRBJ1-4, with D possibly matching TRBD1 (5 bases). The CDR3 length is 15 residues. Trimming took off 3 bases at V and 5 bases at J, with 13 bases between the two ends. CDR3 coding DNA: TGTGCCAGCAGTTTTTGGAATGGGGGAAATGAAAAACTGTTTTTT. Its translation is CASSFWNGGNEKLFF.

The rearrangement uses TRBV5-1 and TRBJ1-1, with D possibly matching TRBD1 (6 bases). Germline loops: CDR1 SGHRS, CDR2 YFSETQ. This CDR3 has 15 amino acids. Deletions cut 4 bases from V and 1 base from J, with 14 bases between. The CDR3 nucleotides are TGCGCCAGCAGCCCCGTACAGGGACAGAACACTGAAGCTTTCTTT. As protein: CASSPVQGQNTEAFF.

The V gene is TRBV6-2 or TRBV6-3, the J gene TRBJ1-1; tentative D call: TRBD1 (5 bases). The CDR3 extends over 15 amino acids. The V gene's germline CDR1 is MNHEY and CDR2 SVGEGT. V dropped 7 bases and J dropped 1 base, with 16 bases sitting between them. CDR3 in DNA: TGTGCCAGCATGCAACCCGCGGGGGGGAACACTGAAGCTTTCTTT. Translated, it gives CASMQPAGGNTEAFF.

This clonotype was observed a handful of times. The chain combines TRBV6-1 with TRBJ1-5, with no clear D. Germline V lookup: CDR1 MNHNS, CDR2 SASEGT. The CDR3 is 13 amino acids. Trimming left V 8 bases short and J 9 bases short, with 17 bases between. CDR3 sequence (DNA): TGTGCCAGCGGGGATGGTACAGCGACGCCCCAGCATTTT. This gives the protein CASGDGTATPQHF.

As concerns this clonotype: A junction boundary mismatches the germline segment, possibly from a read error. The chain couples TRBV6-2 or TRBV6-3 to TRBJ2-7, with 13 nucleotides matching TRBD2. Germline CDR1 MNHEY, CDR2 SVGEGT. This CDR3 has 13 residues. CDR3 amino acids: CASSRRTSGRLNF. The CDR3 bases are TGTGCCAGCAGCCGAAGGACTAGCGGGAGATTGAACTTC.

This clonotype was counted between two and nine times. In DNA, the CDR3 is TGTGCCAGCAGCTTAGCCCCTGGCAGGGCGGGCAATCAGCCCCAGCATTTT. Amino acids: CASSLAPGRAGNQPQHF. This chain uses TRBV7-9 with TRBJ1-5, with a possible D match to TRBD1 (5 bases). V was trimmed by 0 bases and J by 2 bases, leaving 14 bases between them. Germline V lookup: CDR1 SEHNR, CDR2 FQNEAQ (reference sequence). The CDR3 is 17 residues long.

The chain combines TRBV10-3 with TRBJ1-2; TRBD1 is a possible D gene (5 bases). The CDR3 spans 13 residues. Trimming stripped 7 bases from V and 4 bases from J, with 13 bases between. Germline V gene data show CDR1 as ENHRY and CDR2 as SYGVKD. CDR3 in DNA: TGTGCCATCACCTCTTCGACAGCCTATGGCTACACCTTC. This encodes CAITSSTAYGYTF.

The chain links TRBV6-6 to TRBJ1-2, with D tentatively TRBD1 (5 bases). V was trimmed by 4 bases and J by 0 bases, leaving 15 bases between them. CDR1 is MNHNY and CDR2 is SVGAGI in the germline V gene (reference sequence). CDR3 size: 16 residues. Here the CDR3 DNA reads TGTGCCAGCAGTTTTGGTGGGGGTGGGTCTAACTATGGCTACACCTTC. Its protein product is CASSFGGGGSNYGYTF.

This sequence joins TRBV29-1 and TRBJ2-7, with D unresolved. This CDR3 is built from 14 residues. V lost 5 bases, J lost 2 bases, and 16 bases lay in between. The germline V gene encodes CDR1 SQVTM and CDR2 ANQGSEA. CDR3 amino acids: CSVLVLGSTYEQYF. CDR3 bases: TGCAGCGTTTTGGTTTTAGGCAGTACCTACGAGCAGTACTTC.

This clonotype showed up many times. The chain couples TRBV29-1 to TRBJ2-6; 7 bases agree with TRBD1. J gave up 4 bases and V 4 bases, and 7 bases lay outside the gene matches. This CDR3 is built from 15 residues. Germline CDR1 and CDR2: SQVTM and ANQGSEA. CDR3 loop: CSVGGQLSGANVLTF. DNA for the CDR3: TGCAGCGTTGGGGGACAGCTCTCAGGGGCCAACGTCCTGACTTTC.

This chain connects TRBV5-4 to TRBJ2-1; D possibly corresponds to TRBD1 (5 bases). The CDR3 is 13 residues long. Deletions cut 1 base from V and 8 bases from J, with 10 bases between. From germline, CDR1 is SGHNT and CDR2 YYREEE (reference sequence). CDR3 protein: CASSLRGRDEQFF. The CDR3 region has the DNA TGTGCCAGCAGCTTGAGGGGCCGGGATGAGCAGTTCTTC.

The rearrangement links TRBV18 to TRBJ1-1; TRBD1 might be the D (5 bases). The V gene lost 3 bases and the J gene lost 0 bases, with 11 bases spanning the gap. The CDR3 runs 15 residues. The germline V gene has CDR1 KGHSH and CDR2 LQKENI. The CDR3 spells CASSPRQSLNTEAFF. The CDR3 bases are TGTGCCAGCTCACCTAGACAGAGCTTGAACACTGAAGCTTTCTTT.

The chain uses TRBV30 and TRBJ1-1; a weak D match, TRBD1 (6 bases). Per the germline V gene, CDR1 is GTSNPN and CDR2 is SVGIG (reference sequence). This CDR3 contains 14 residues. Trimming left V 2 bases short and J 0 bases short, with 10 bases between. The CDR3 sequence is CAWSPDSLNTEAFF. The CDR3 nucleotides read TGTGCCTGGAGTCCGGACAGCTTGAACACTGAAGCTTTCTTT. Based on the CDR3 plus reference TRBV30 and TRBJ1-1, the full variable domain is SQTIHQWPATLVQPVGSPLSLECTVEGTSNPNLYWYRQAAGRGLQLLFYSVGIGQISSEVPQNLSASRPQDRQFILSSKKLLLSDSGFYLCAWSPDSLNTEAFFGQGTRLTVV.

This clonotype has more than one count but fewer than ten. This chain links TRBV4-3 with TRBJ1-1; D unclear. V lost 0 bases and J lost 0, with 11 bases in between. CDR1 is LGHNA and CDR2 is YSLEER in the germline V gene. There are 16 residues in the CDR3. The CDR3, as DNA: TGCGCCAGCAGCCAAGAAGGACTGAGTATGAACACTGAAGCTTTCTTT. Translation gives CASSQEGLSMNTEAFF.

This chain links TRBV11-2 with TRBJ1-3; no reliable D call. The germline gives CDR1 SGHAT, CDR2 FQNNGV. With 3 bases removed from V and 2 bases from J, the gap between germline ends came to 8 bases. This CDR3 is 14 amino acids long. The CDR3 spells CASSFAVAGNTIYF. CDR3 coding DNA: TGTGCCAGCAGCTTTGCGGTGGCTGGAAACACCATATATTTT. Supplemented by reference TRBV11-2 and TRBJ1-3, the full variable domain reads EAGVAQSPRYKIIEKRQSVAFWCNPISGHATLYWYQQILGQGPKLLIQFQNNGVVDDSQLPKDRFSAERLKGVDSTLKIQPAKLEDSAVYLCASSFAVAGNTIYFGEGSWLTVV.

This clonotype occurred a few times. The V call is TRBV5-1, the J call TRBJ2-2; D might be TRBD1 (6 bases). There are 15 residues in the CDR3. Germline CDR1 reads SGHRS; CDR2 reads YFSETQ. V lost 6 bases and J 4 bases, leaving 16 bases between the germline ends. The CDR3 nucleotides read TGCGCCAGCAAACTCCGGGACACGATCACCGGGGAGCTGTTTTTT. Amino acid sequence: CASKLRDTITGELFF.

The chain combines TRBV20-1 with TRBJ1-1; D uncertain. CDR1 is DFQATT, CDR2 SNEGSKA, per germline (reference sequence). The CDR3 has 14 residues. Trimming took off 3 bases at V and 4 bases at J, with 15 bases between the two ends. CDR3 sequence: CSARAWAMRTEAFF. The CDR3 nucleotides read TGCAGTGCTAGGGCGTGGGCGATGCGCACTGAAGCTTTCTTT.

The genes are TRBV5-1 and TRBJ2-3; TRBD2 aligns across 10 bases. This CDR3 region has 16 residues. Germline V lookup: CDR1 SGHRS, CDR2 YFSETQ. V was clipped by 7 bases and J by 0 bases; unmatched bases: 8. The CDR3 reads CASGPTTSGSTDTQYF. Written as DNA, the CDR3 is TGCGCCAGCGGGCCCACGACTAGCGGGAGCACAGATACGCAGTATTTT.

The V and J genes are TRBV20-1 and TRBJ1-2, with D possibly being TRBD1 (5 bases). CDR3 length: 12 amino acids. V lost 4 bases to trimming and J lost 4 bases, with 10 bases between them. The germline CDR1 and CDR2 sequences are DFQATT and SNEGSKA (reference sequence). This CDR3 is CSAKGPGYGYTF. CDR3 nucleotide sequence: TGCAGTGCTAAGGGGCCGGGCTATGGCTACACCTTC.

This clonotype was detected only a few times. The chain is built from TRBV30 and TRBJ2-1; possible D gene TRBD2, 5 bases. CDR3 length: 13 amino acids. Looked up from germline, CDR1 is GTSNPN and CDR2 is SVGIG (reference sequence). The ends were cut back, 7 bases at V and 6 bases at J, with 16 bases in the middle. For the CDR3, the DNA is TGTGCCTTCGGAGGAGAGGGTAGCAATGAGCAGTTCTTC. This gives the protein CAFGGEGSNEQFF. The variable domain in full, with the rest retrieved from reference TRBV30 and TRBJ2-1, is SQTIHQWPATLVQPVGSPLSLECTVEGTSNPNLYWYRQAAGRGLQLLFYSVGIGQISSEVPQNLSASRPQDRQFILSSKKLLLSDSGFYLCAFGGEGSNEQFFGPGTRLTVL.

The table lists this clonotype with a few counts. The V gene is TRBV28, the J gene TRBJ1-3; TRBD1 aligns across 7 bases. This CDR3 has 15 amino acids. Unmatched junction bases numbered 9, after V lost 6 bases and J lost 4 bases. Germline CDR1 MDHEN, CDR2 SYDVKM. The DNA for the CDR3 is TGTGCCAGCAGCCTCCCGACAGGGACGGGAAACACCATATATTTT. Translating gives CASSLPTGTGNTIYF.

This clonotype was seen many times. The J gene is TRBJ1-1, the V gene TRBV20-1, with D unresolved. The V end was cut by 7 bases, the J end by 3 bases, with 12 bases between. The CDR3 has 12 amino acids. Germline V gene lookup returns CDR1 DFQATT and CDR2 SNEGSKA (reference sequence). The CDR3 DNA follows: TGCAGTGTCGACGGAGACTACACTGAAGCTTTCTTT. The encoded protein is CSVDGDYTEAFF.

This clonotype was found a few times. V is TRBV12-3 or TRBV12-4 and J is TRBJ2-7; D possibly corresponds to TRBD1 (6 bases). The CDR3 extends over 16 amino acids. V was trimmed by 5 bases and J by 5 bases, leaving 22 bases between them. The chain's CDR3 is CASSPLQGPFGDEQYF. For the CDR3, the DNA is TGTGCCAGCAGTCCACTACAGGGCCCGTTCGGGGACGAGCAGTACTTC.